These T cell receptor beta chains were read from a single sample in a study of blood T cell repertoires in COVID-19. Method: immunoSEQ multiplex PCR; TCRdb's copy keeps in-frame clones and lacks some. Of approximately 250,000 clones in the sample, around 84% were seen once. Sequencing used peripheral blood. Receptor source: a middle-aged woman who had recovered from COVID-19. CDR3s include the opening cysteine and the closing phenylalanine or tryptophan. D genes are given only for firm matches. Part of the rows lack a size; the others show once, few, many or a class for expanded clones.

j_call,v_call,clone_size,d_call,cdr3_nt,cdr3_aa
TRBJ1-1,TRBV6-5,.,.,TGTGCCAGCAGTTACTCGGGAGGTAGCACTGAAGCTTTCTTT,CASSYSGGSTEAFF
TRBJ1-5,TRBV20-1,.,.,TGCAGTGCTAGGACAGATCAGCCCCAGCATTTT,CSARTDQPQHF
TRBJ2-1,TRBV27,.,TRBD2,TGTGCCAGCAGCCCCTGGGCCCTAGCGGGGGGGACCACCAATGAGCAGTTCTTC,CASSPWALAGGTTNEQFF
TRBJ1-1,TRBV9,.,TRBD1,TGTGCCAGCAGCCCGCGACAGGGTGGGGACACTGAAGCTTTCTTT,CASSPRQGGDTEAFF
TRBJ1-2,TRBV11-2,.,TRBD1,TGTGCCAGCAGCCGACCTGACAGGGGTAAAAGGGAAAACACCTTC,CASSRPDRGKRENTF
TRBJ2-2,TRBV4-2,many,.,TGTGCCAGCAGCCGCGGGACTTCCAGGAACACCGGGGAGCTGTTTTTT,CASSRGTSRNTGELFF
TRBJ2-3,TRBV28,.,TRBD2,TGTGCCAGCAGAGGGGGAGCCCGGGGACTAGCGGGGGGGCGGCTTCTGGATACGCAGTATTTT,CASRGGARGLAGGRLLDTQYF
TRBJ2-3,TRBV19,.,.,TGTGCCAGTAGTGAGATGTGGAGCTCTGCTCGCACAGATACGCAGTATTTT,CASSEMWSSARTDTQYF
TRBJ1-2,TRBV24-1,.,.,TGTGCCACCAGTGAGGGTTGGGGGCACGAAGGCTACACCTTC,CATSEGWGHEGYTF
TRBJ2-5,TRBV5-4,once,.,TGTGCCAGCAGCCTGCCAGGACAGCAAGAGACCCAGTACTTC,CASSLPGQQETQYF
TRBJ1-1,TRBV9,.,.,TGTGCCAGCAGCTCAGACGGGGGCACTGAAGCTTTCTTT,CASSSDGGTEAFF
TRBJ2-1,TRBV18,few,.,TGTGCCAGCTCAACCCAGATCGGCCCTAGCTCCTACAATGAGCAGTTCTTC,CASSTQIGPSSYNEQFF
TRBJ2-2,TRBV7-2,.,TRBD2,TGTGCCAGCAGGTCTGGACTAGCTGCGAACACCGGGGAGCTGTTTTTT,CASRSGLAANTGELFF
TRBJ1-6,TRBV10-3,.,.,TGTGCCATCAGCCGCAGCTCCTATAATTCACCCCTCCACTTT,CAISRSSYNSPLHF
TRBJ2-5,TRBV7-9,.,.,TGTGCCAGCAGCTACGGGGACAACATGCAAGAGACCCAGTACTTC,CASSYGDNMQETQYF
TRBJ2-1,TRBV28,.,TRBD2,TGTGCCAGCAGTTTTGCGGGGGGGCTTACCTACAATGAGCAGTTCTTC,CASSFAGGLTYNEQFF
TRBJ1-2,TRBV5-1,.,.,TGCGCCAGCAGCTTGGTTCCGGGATGGACTAACTATGGCTACACCTTC,CASSLVPGWTNYGYTF
TRBJ2-1,TRBV2,once,.,TGTGCCAGCAGTGACGGGAATTGGTACAATGAGCAGTTCTTC,CASSDGNWYNEQFF
TRBJ2-7,TRBV6-4,.,TRBD2,TGTGCCAGCAGTTGTAGCGGGGCTTCCTACGAGCAGTACTTC,CASSCSGASYEQYF
TRBJ2-5,TRBV27,.,TRBD1,TGTGCCAGCAGCCAAAGACAGGGTGTAAAGACCCAGTACTTC,CASSQRQGVKTQYF
TRBJ1-1,TRBV5-1,.,.,TGCGCCAGCAGCTTAGACAGGTGGAACACTGAAGCTTTCTTT,CASSLDRWNTEAFF
TRBJ2-2,TRBV27,.,TRBD1,TGTGCCAGCAGTCTCGGGACAGCGAACACCGGGGAGCTGTTTTTT,CASSLGTANTGELFF